This passage covers 4 T cell receptor beta chains from one sample sequenced in a study of T cell responses to AZD1222 COVID-19 vaccine (dated by TCRdb to the early 2020s). The library was made by the immunoSEQ multiplex PCR assay. Drawn from immuneACCESS, this table holds only the in-frame rearrangements with V and J called that TCRdb kept. Clones are partly lost; checked studies trace under half to an unresolved V gene and leave the rest unexplained. The table for this sample lists roughly 100,000 clones; around 90% of them were counted only once. The top ten hold around 9% of the sample. The time point label, as the study defines it: baseline before first vaccination. The sequenced sample was peripheral blood, obtained on day 0 of AZD1222 vaccination. The receptors stem from an adult in good health.

The CDR3 loop is CASHPSPAGQGLQETQYF. The CDR3 region has the DNA TGCGCCAGCCACCCATCACCGGCGGGACAGGGACTCCAAGAGACCCAGTACTTC. The chain has TRBV5-1 and TRBJ2-5; 9 bases line up with TRBD1. CDR1 is SGHRS and CDR2 is YFSETQ in the germline V gene. The CDR3 spans 18 residues. J gave up 1 base and V 7 bases, and 17 bases lay outside the gene matches.

The chain joins TRBV27 to TRBJ2-2, with D perhaps TRBD1 (5 bases). The germline V gene has CDR1 MNHEY and CDR2 SMNVEV (reference sequence). V lost 5 bases and J lost 1, with 11 bases in between. The CDR3 runs 15 residues. The CDR3 loop reads CASSLMTVNTGELFF. The CDR3 nucleotides read TGTGCCAGCAGTCTTATGACAGTGAACACCGGGGAGCTGTTTTTT.

The chain uses TRBV18 and TRBJ2-2, with D unclear. Germline CDR1 and CDR2: KGHSH and LQKENI. Trimming cost V 5 bases and J 8 bases, with 18 bases left between them. The CDR3 runs 15 residues. The DNA for the CDR3 is TGTGCCAGCTCATCCGGAAACTTGGCTGAGGGGGAGCTGTTTTTT. Its translation: CASSSGNLAEGELFF.

The chain carries TRBV12-3 or TRBV12-4 and TRBJ1-3; D gene unclear. V dropped 6 bases and J dropped 0 bases, with 6 bases sitting between them. The CDR3 has 13 amino acids. This chain's CDR3 is CASSFGSGNTIYF. The CDR3 DNA reads as TGTGCCAGCAGCTTCGGCTCTGGAAACACCATATATTTT.